A single sample is the source of the 21 T cell receptor beta chains below, sequenced in a study of OX40 agonist ivuxolimab in advanced cancers. Data came from immunoSEQ multiplex PCR; TCRdb stores just in-frame clones and leaves some out. The sample shows fewer than 55,000 clones, 80% to 90% of them seen only once. The material sequenced was CD4+ or CD8+ T cells sorted from blood, taken in a trial of the OX40 agonist ivuxolimab. The receptors stem from an adult with an advanced solid tumor such as melanoma, head and neck, liver or kidney cancer.

V and J are TRBV27 and TRBJ2-7, with 7 bases fitting TRBD1. The CDR3 runs to 11 residues. V gave up 7 bases and J gave up 7 bases; unmatched junction bases: 4. Germline CDR1 and CDR2: MNHEY and SMNVEV (reference sequence). CDR3 bases: TGTGCCAGCAAGTCAGGGGGTGAGCAGTACTTC. This encodes CASKSGGEQYF.

This chain joins TRBV4-1 and TRBJ1-1; D is unclear. Germline lookup yields CDR1 MGHRA and CDR2 YSYEKL. V lost 0 bases to trimming and J lost 6 bases, with 11 bases between them. The CDR3 covers 14 residues. CDR3 nucleotides: TGCGCCAGCAGCCAAGATCAGAGTCAAGCTGAAGCTTTCTTT. Amino acid sequence: CASSQDQSQAEAFF.

V usage is TRBV13 and J usage is TRBJ2-3; TRBD2 agrees at 15 bases. Germline loops: CDR1 PRHDT, CDR2 FYEKMQ (reference sequence). J lost 0 bases, V lost 4 bases, and 2 bases had no gene match. This CDR3 has 17 amino acids. In nucleotides, the CDR3 is TGTGCCAGCAGCTACGGGACTAGCGGGGGGAGCACAGATACGCAGTATTTT. Translating gives CASSYGTSGGSTDTQYF.

The V gene is TRBV7-3, the J gene TRBJ2-5, with 7 bases that match TRBD1. The V segment lost 1 base and the J segment 6 bases; nucleotides outside the gene matches: 2. This CDR3 is 13 amino acids long. From germline, CDR1 is SGHTA and CDR2 FQGTGA. DNA for the CDR3: TGTGCCAGCAGCTTAAGGGACAGACAGACCCAGTACTTC. Its translation is CASSLRDRQTQYF.

The gene calls are TRBV5-6 and TRBJ1-4, with 7 positions matching TRBD1. The V and J ends lost 1 base and 4 bases, in that order; junction bases with no gene match: 1. Germline CDR1 and CDR2: SGHDT and YYEEEE. This CDR3 comprises 14 residues. CDR3 amino acids: CASSLQGGNEKLFF. The DNA of the CDR3 is TGTGCCAGCAGCTTGCAGGGGGGTAATGAAAAACTGTTTTTT.

The rearrangement joins TRBV11-2 to TRBJ1-6; no clear D gene. The CDR3 runs to 15 residues. Trimming pared 5 bases from V and 9 bases from J, leaving 17 bases between. Germline-derived CDR1 and CDR2 are SGHAT and FQNNGV. In nucleotides, the CDR3 is TGTGCCAGCAGCCTCCCCGCACAGAGCCCTTCACCCCTCCACTTT. This translates into CASSLPAQSPSPLHF.

This clone occurred a few times. This sequence joins TRBV30 and TRBJ2-1, with D unclear. The CDR3 contains 12 residues. Germline V gene data show CDR1 as GTSNPN and CDR2 as SVGIG (reference sequence). V lost 0 bases to trimming and J lost 3 bases, with 3 bases between them. CDR3 residues: CAWSVSYNEQFF. The CDR3 nucleotides are TGTGCCTGGAGTGTGAGCTACAATGAGCAGTTCTTC.

This clone was observed a handful of times. The rearrangement uses TRBV28 and TRBJ2-6, with no clear D. This CDR3 is built from 15 residues. Trimming removed 3 bases from V and 3 bases from J, with 9 bases in between. Per the germline V gene, CDR1 is MDHEN and CDR2 is SYDVKM. DNA of the CDR3: TGTGCCAGCAGTTTTGGTGGCGTTGGGGCCAACGTCCTGACTTTC. Translated, it gives CASSFGGVGANVLTF.

Here the CDR3 reads CASSLLDTQYF. Written as DNA, the CDR3 is TGTGCCAGCAGCTTGTTGGATACGCAGTATTTT. The rearrangement links TRBV5-6 to TRBJ2-3; no definite D call. The germline gives CDR1 SGHDT, CDR2 YYEEEE. Trimming shortened V by 1 base and J by 6 bases, and 3 bases separated the two germline ends. CDR3 length: 11 residues. Full variable domain (missing parts from reference TRBV5-6 and TRBJ2-3): DAGVTQSPTHLIKTRGQQVTLRCSPKSGHDTVSWYQQALGQGPQFIFQYYEEEERQRGNFPDRFSGHQFPNYSSELNVNALLLGDSALYLCASSLLDTQYFGPGTRLTVL.

V gene TRBV5-4 combines with J gene TRBJ1-2; 10 bases are shared with TRBD1. Germline V CDR1 and CDR2: SGHNT, YYREEE (reference sequence). The V and J ends lost 4 bases and 8 bases, in that order; junction bases with no gene match: 5. The CDR3 is 13 residues long. In nucleotides, the CDR3 is TGTGCCAGCAGCCTCGGGACAGGGGTCGGCTACACCTTC. Translation: CASSLGTGVGYTF.

The chain employs TRBV7-6 and TRBJ1-1; D remains ambiguous. V lost 1 base to trimming and J lost 0 bases, with 9 bases between them. The CDR3 is 15 residues long. Germline V gene lookup returns CDR1 SGHVS and CDR2 FNYEAQ. The CDR3 sequence: CASSLVQNLNTEAFF. The CDR3 DNA follows: TGTGCCAGCAGCTTAGTGCAAAACTTGAACACTGAAGCTTTCTTT. Looking up the rest from reference TRBV7-6 and TRBJ1-1 gives the full variable domain: GAGVSQSPRYKVTKRGQDVALRCDPISGHVSLYWYRQALGQGPEFLTYFNYEAQQDKSGLPNDRFSAERPEGSISTLTIQRTEQRDSAMYRCASSLVQNLNTEAFFGQGTRLTVV.

The chain joins TRBV2 to TRBJ1-2; D remains unclear. The germline V gene encodes CDR1 SNHLY and CDR2 FYNNEI. The CDR3 is 17 amino acids. V lost 3 bases to trimming and J lost 0 bases, with 17 bases between them. The CDR3 protein is CASSDRSQPRANYGYTF. The CDR3 coding sequence is TGTGCCAGCAGTGATCGGTCACAGCCGAGAGCTAACTATGGCTACACCTTC.

This chain connects TRBV15 to TRBJ2-7; 7 bases align to TRBD2. V lost 0 bases to trimming and J lost 4 bases; unmatched junction nucleotides: 3. Germline lookup yields CDR1 LNHNV and CDR2 YYDKDF (reference sequence). This CDR3 contains 14 residues. The CDR3 nucleotides read TGTGCCACCAGCAGAGATCCGGGGGGATACGAGCAGTACTTC. It codes for CATSRDPGGYEQYF.

V is TRBV7-2 and J is TRBJ2-5, with 9 bases identical to TRBD1. The CDR3 has 16 residues. With 5 bases clipped from V and 5 bases from J, the junction kept 12 bases outside the gene matches. Germline CDR1 and CDR2: SGHTA and FQGNSA. In DNA form, the CDR3 reads TGTGCCAGCAGCCTTCACTCCGGGACAGGGCTGGAGACCCAGTACTTC. As protein: CASSLHSGTGLETQYF. The complete variable domain, with remaining parts taken from reference TRBV7-2 and TRBJ2-5, reads GAGVSQSPSNKVTEKGKDVELRCDPISGHTALYWYRQSLGQGLEFLIYFQGNSAPDKSGLPSDRFSAERTGGSVSTLTIQRTQQEDSAVYLCASSLHSGTGLETQYFGPGTRLLVL.

V usage is TRBV18 and J usage is TRBJ2-5; no reliable D call. The CDR3 contains 15 residues. The germline V gene encodes CDR1 KGHSH and CDR2 LQKENI. The V end was cut by 3 bases, the J end by 5 bases, with 16 bases between. In nucleotides, the CDR3 is TGTGCCAGCTCACCCACTTATCCTAATGTGGAGACCCAGTACTTC. Translated, it gives CASSPTYPNVETQYF.

This clone appeared a few times. The chain carries TRBV6-5 and TRBJ1-1; 7 bases are shared with TRBD1. The J segment lost 0 bases and the V segment lost 6 bases, leaving 1 base of the junction unmatched. The V gene's germline CDR1 is MNHEY and CDR2 SVGAGI. The CDR3 has 13 residues. The CDR3 sequence is CASRGTVNTEAFF. The CDR3 DNA is TGTGCCAGCAGGGGGACAGTGAACACTGAAGCTTTCTTT.

The rearrangement links TRBV28 to TRBJ2-3, with D unclear. Trimming cost V 2 bases and J 4 bases, with 7 bases left between them. This CDR3 contains 13 residues. Germline V CDR1 and CDR2: MDHEN, SYDVKM. DNA of the CDR3: TGTGCCAGCAGTTTACTAGAGTCAGATACGCAGTATTTT. It translates to CASSLLESDTQYF.

The chain employs TRBV6-1 and TRBJ2-7; D remains unclear. The CDR3 consists of 12 residues. Trimming stripped 7 bases from V and 0 bases from J, with 7 bases between. Germline CDR1 reads MNHNS; CDR2 reads SASEGT. Written as DNA, the CDR3 is TGTGCCAGCACTTCCTTCTCCTACGAGCAGTACTTC. Translation gives CASTSFSYEQYF.

The chain combines TRBV10-3 with TRBJ1-6, with D perhaps TRBD1 (5 bases). The CDR3 sequence is 14 residues long. The V gene lost 3 bases and the J gene lost 7 bases, with 10 bases spanning the gap. Per germline, CDR1 ENHRY and CDR2 SYGVKD. The CDR3 is CAISDRAENSPLHF. In nucleotides, the CDR3 is TGTGCCATCAGTGACAGGGCGGAAAATTCACCCCTCCACTTT.

The CDR3 DNA is TGTGCCAGCCTTAGCGGAGCTGAAGCCAAAAACATTCAGTACTTC. Translating gives CASLSGAEAKNIQYF. This chain joins TRBV18 and TRBJ2-4; tentatively, D is TRBD2 (6 bases). Trimming stripped 8 bases from V and 0 bases from J, with 14 bases between. Looked up from germline, CDR1 is KGHSH and CDR2 is LQKENI. This CDR3 region has 15 residues.

The chain joins TRBV10-3 to TRBJ1-5, with 10 bases lining up with TRBD1. This CDR3 is 18 amino acids long. With V trimmed by 0 bases and J by 0 bases, 5 bases remained unmatched. Germline CDR1 and CDR2: ENHRY and SYGVKD. The DNA of the CDR3 is TGTGCCATCAGTGAGTCAGGGGGACAGGGGAATAGCAATCAGCCCCAGCATTTT. Encoded protein: CAISESGGQGNSNQPQHF.